This T cell receptor (beta chain) was identified during a study of blood T cell repertoires in COVID-19. About the research overall: Spain, Italy and the United States supplied samples that represented acute and convalescent COVID-19. In each case, the material was cDNA or gDNA derived from T cells, B-cell-depleted T cells, or PBMCs.

This clone was found once. The CDR3 loop spans 17 amino acids. Germline assignment: CDR1 SEHNR and CDR2 FQNEAQ (reference sequence). Deletions cut 5 bases from V and 4 bases from J, with 20 bases between. The authors' processing: Reference gene primer amplification gave nucleated cell count estimates. The table came from immunoSEQ multiplex PCR; TCRdb's copy has only in-frame clones and leaves some out. V and J calls and clone size are as listed in that table; D and trimming were resolved from the DNA. The repertoire consists of 200,000 to 250,000 clones, with 87% occurring once and the leading ten covering approximately 12%.

This TCR was recovered from a woman aged 18-29 years who had recovered from COVID-19. Specimen: peripheral blood. J is TRBJ2-2 and V is TRBV7-9; D possibly corresponds to TRBD1 (5 bases). The CDR3 DNA is TGTGCCAGCAGCAGAATACCGGGCAGGGTGGGCACCGGGGAGCTGTTTTTT. It specifies CASSRIPGRVGTGELFF.